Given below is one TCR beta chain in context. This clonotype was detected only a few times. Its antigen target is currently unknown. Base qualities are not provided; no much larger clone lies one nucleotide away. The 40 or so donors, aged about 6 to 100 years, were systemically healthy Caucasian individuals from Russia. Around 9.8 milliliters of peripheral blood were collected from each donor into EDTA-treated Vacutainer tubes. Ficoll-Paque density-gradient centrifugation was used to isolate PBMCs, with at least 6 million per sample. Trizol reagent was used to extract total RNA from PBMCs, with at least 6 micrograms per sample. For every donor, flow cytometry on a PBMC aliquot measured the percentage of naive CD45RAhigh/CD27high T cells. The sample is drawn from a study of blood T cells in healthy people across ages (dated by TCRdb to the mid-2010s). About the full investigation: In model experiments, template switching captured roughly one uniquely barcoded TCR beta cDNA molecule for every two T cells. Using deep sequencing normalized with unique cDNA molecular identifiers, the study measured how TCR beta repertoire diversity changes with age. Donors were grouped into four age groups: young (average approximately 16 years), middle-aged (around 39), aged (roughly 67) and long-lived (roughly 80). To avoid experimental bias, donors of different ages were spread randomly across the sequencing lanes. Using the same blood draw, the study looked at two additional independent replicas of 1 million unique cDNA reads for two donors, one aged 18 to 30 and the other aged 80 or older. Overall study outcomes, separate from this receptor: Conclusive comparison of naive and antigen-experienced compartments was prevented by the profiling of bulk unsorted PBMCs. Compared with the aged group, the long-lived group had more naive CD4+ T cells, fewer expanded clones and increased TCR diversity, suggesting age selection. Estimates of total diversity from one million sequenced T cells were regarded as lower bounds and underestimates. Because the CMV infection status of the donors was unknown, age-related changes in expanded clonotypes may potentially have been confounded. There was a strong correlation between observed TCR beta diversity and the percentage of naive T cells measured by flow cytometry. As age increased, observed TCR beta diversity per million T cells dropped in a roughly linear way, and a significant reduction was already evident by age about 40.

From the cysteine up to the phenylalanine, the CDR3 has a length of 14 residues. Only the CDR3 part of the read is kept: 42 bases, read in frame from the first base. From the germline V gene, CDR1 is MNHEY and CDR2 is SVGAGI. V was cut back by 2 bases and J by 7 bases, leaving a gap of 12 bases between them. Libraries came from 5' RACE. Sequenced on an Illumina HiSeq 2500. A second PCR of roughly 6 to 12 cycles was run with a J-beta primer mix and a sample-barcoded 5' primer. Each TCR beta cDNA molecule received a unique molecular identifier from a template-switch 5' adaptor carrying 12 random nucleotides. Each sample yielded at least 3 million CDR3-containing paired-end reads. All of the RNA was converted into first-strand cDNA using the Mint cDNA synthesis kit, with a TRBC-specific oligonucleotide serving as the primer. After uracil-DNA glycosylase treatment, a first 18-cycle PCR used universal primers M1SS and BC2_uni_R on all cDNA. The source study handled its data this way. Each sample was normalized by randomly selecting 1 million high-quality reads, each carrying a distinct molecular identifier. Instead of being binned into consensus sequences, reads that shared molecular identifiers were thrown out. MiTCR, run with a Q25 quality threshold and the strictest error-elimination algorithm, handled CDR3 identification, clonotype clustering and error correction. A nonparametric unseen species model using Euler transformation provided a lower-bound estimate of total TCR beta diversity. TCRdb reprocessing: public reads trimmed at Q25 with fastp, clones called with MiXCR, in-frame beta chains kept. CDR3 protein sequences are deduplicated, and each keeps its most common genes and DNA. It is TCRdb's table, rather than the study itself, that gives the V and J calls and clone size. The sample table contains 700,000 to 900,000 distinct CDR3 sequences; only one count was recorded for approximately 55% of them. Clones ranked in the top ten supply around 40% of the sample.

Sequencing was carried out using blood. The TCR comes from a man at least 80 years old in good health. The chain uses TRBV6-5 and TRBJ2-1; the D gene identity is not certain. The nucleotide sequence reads TGTGCCAGCAGTTACGCCCTGGCCGCAAATGAGCAGTTCTTC. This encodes CASSYALAANEQFF.